The 32 T cell receptor beta chains below all came from one sample that was sequenced in a study of OX40 agonist ivuxolimab in advanced cancers. The method was the immunoSEQ multiplex PCR assay. What TCRdb holds here is the immuneACCESS table cut down to in-frame rearrangements. Part of the clones is not present; checked against another copy, under half of the missing clones reflect an unresolved V gene, and the others are unexplained. Recorded for this sample are 30,000 to 45,000 clones; approximately 78% of them occurred a single time. Around a fifth of the sample is held by the ten biggest clonotypes. Specimen: CD4+ or CD8+ T cells sorted from blood, collected in a trial of the OX40 agonist ivuxolimab. These receptors were collected from an adult with an advanced solid tumor such as melanoma, head and neck, liver or kidney cancer.

The rearrangement joins TRBV6-1 to TRBJ2-3; perhaps D is TRBD1 or TRBD2 (5 bases each). This CDR3 has 13 amino acids. V lost 4 bases and J lost 0, with 5 bases in between. Germline V gene data show CDR1 as MNHNS and CDR2 as SASEGT. CDR3 in amino acids: CASSGDSTDTQYF. The CDR3 DNA reads as TGTGCCAGCAGTGGGGACAGCACAGATACGCAGTATTTT.

V is TRBV15 and J is TRBJ1-5; 8 bases are shared with TRBD1. This CDR3 is 14 amino acids long. With V trimmed by 5 bases and J by 3 bases, 3 bases remained unmatched. CDR1 and CDR2 (germline): LNHNV, YYDKDF (reference sequence). The CDR3 protein is CATSQQGVNQPQHF. Written as DNA, the CDR3 is TGTGCCACCAGCCAACAGGGGGTCAATCAGCCCCAGCATTTT.

V and J are TRBV27 and TRBJ2-1; D is unresolved. Germline V CDR1 and CDR2: MNHEY, SMNVEV (reference sequence). This CDR3 is built from 13 residues. Trimming left V 2 bases short and J 5 bases short, with 7 bases between. The CDR3 coding sequence is TGTGCCAGCAGTTTAGGCCCCAACAATGAGCAGTTCTTC. Encoded protein: CASSLGPNNEQFF.

This chain connects TRBV4-2 to TRBJ1-5; TRBD1 is a possible D gene (6 bases). Germline values: CDR1 LGHNA, CDR2 YNFKEQ. This CDR3 is built from 15 residues. Trimming removed 1 base from V and 5 bases from J, with 12 bases in between. CDR3 coding DNA: TGTGCCAGCAGCCAAGCCGCGGGGGCGGATCAGCCCCAGCATTTT. Protein product: CASSQAAGADQPQHF.

The genes are TRBV5-6 and TRBJ2-5; 11 bases match TRBD2. The CDR3 consists of 18 residues. Losses at the gene ends were 3 bases for V and 4 bases for J; bases not matched to a gene: 14. The V gene's germline CDR1 is SGHDT and CDR2 YYEEEE. In DNA, the CDR3 is TGTGCCAGCAGCTCCCTCTACTTACTAGCGGGAGTGGGAGAGACCCAGTACTTC. It translates to CASSSLYLLAGVGETQYF.

This chain links TRBV7-6 with TRBJ2-7, with a tentative D call TRBD2 (6 bases). The CDR3 has 14 residues. Germline CDR1 and CDR2: SGHVS and FNYEAQ. The V end lost 5 bases, the J end lost 1 base, and 12 bases lay between the germline ends. CDR3 protein: CASSPGTLSYEQYF. In DNA form, the CDR3 reads TGTGCCAGCAGCCCCGGGACTTTATCCTACGAGCAGTACTTC.

This clone was counted between two and nine times. The V gene is TRBV7-2, the J gene TRBJ2-5; D not resolved. Trimming removed 5 bases at V and 7 bases at J, with 14 bases between. The germline V gene encodes CDR1 SGHTA and CDR2 FQGNSA. The CDR3 spans 13 residues. The DNA for the CDR3 is TGTGCCAGCAGCGATCAGGCACCCGGGACCCAGTACTTC. Amino acid sequence: CASSDQAPGTQYF.

The J gene is TRBJ1-1, the V gene TRBV5-1; D remains unclear. CDR1 is SGHRS and CDR2 is YFSETQ in the germline V gene. CDR3 length equals 14 residues. V lost 3 bases and J lost 1, with 10 bases in between. The CDR3 protein is CASSYGWANTEAFF. The DNA for the CDR3 is TGCGCCAGCAGCTATGGATGGGCGAACACTGAAGCTTTCTTT.

J is TRBJ2-2 and V is TRBV27; D unresolved. The CDR3 spans 15 residues. Trimming stripped 4 bases from V and 5 bases from J, with 14 bases between. Germline-derived CDR1 and CDR2 are MNHEY and SMNVEV (reference sequence). DNA of the CDR3: TGTGCCAGCAGTTCATGGGGATTTGGAACCGGGGAGCTGTTTTTT. Residues: CASSSWGFGTGELFF.

This clone appeared a single time. V usage is TRBV6-5 and J usage is TRBJ2-7; D is ambiguous. There are 10 residues in the CDR3. From germline, CDR1 is MNHEY and CDR2 SVGAGI. Trimming cost V 9 bases and J 2 bases, with 5 bases left between them. CDR3 region: CARWPYEQYF. CDR3 nucleotides: TGTGCCAGATGGCCCTACGAGCAGTACTTC.

The chain links TRBV4-1 to TRBJ2-3, with 10 bases identical to TRBD2. This CDR3 region has 16 residues. Germline V gene sequence: CDR1 MGHRA, CDR2 YSYEKL. V trimming: 2 bases; J trimming: 1 base; junction bases outside the gene matches: 3. The CDR3 region has the DNA TGCGCCAGCAGCCAATCCGGGACTAGCGGCACAGATACGCAGTATTTT. Protein: CASSQSGTSGTDTQYF.

The chain combines TRBV28 with TRBJ2-1; D gene unclear. CDR1 and CDR2 (germline): MDHEN, SYDVKM. Trimming removed 6 bases from V and 1 base from J, with 13 bases in between. The CDR3 sequence is 15 residues long. This CDR3 reads CASSPDLGSYNEQFF. DNA for the CDR3: TGTGCCAGCAGCCCCGATCTGGGTTCCTACAATGAGCAGTTCTTC.

The chain recombines TRBV28 with TRBJ1-3, with D unclear. This CDR3 spans 13 amino acids. With 8 bases removed from V and 1 base from J, the gap between germline ends came to 9 bases. Germline lookup yields CDR1 MDHEN and CDR2 SYDVKM. The CDR3 DNA is TGTGCCAGCCGCAGCGGATCTGGAAACACCATATATTTT. This encodes CASRSGSGNTIYF.

The chain has TRBV9 and TRBJ2-1; tentative D call: TRBD2 (6 bases). Per germline, CDR1 SGDLS and CDR2 YYNGEE. V was trimmed by 4 bases and J by 10 bases, leaving 18 bases between them. This CDR3 contains 14 residues. CDR3 in amino acids: CASSPLGTLQEQFF. The CDR3 DNA reads as TGTGCCAGCAGCCCTCTCGGGACTCTTCAGGAGCAGTTCTTC.

This clone has just one count. V usage is TRBV7-2 and J usage is TRBJ1-5; D is uncertain. This CDR3 has 14 amino acids. Germline CDR1 SGHTA, CDR2 FQGNSA. V was cut by 0 bases and J by 8 bases, with 11 bases left in between. The CDR3 bases are TGTGCCAGCAGCTTAGCGGTAGGGAAGGAGCCCCAGCATTTT. Protein product: CASSLAVGKEPQHF.

The genes are TRBV6-5 and TRBJ2-7; 9 nucleotides match TRBD1. The V gene's germline CDR1 is MNHEY and CDR2 SVGAGI. The V segment lost 6 bases and the J segment 2 bases; nucleotides outside the gene matches: 8. The CDR3 has 15 residues. This chain's CDR3 is CASRRRDRAAYEQYF. CDR3 bases: TGTGCCAGCAGGCGAAGGGACAGGGCGGCCTACGAGCAGTACTTC.

J is TRBJ2-1 and V is TRBV11-2; D unresolved. Germline values: CDR1 SGHAT, CDR2 FQNNGV. V shed 5 bases and J shed 7 bases, with 9 bases lying between them. CDR3 length: 12 residues. CDR3 loop: CASSLLGNEQFF. The CDR3 DNA is TGTGCCAGCAGCCTACTCGGAAATGAGCAGTTCTTC.

This chain connects TRBV18 to TRBJ2-5, with a tentative D call TRBD1 (5 bases). The CDR3 contains 13 residues. CDR1 is KGHSH and CDR2 is LQKENI in the germline V gene. The V and J ends lost 3 bases and 5 bases respectively, with 10 bases between them. CDR3 sequence reads: CASSPTARETQYF. In DNA form, the CDR3 reads TGTGCCAGCTCACCGACAGCCCGGGAGACCCAGTACTTC.

The gene calls are TRBV5-5 and TRBJ2-3; 10 nucleotides match TRBD2. The trim removed 0 bases at V and 5 bases at J, leaving 9 bases unmatched. The CDR3 has 17 amino acids. Germline V gene lookup returns CDR1 SGHKS and CDR2 YYEKEE (reference sequence). The CDR3 nucleotides read TGTGCCAGCAGCTTGGGACCGCAGCGGGGGGGCCAAGATACGCAGTATTTT. Its translation is CASSLGPQRGGQDTQYF.

The chain has TRBV30 and TRBJ2-7, with 11 bases matching TRBD1. With 5 bases clipped from V and 6 bases from J, the junction kept 12 bases outside the gene matches. The CDR3 contains 15 residues. Germline CDR1 and CDR2: GTSNPN and SVGIG (reference sequence). The CDR3 sequence is CAWDVAGTGGVEQYF. DNA for the CDR3: TGTGCCTGGGACGTAGCAGGGACAGGGGGGGTCGAGCAGTACTTC.

The V gene is TRBV19, the J gene TRBJ2-3; D could derive from TRBD1 or TRBD2 (5 bases each). This CDR3 has 15 residues. Germline loops: CDR1 LNHDA, CDR2 SQIVND (reference sequence). Trimming removed 3 bases from V and 6 bases from J, with 16 bases in between. CDR3 bases: TGTGCCAGTAGTATGAGGGACCTTCCCGGGGATACGCAGTATTTT. It yields the protein CASSMRDLPGDTQYF.

This clone has only a few counts. The V call is TRBV6-6, the J call TRBJ2-1; TRBD1 might be the D (6 bases). CDR1 is MNHNY and CDR2 is SVGAGI in the germline V gene (reference sequence). Trimming left V 2 bases short and J 0 bases short, with 11 bases between. The CDR3 runs to 16 residues. CDR3 in DNA: TGTGCCAGCAGTTACGGGGGCTTTAGCTCCTACAATGAGCAGTTCTTC. This gives the protein CASSYGGFSSYNEQFF.

This clone was observed a handful of times. The V gene is TRBV20-1, the J gene TRBJ2-7, with D unresolved. V was shortened by 3 bases and J by 3 bases, with 6 bases between the two germline ends. The length of the CDR3 is 11 residues. Germline CDR1 and CDR2: DFQATT and SNEGSKA (reference sequence). DNA of the CDR3: TGCAGTGCTAGGCGGTTCTACGAGCAGTACTTC. Protein product: CSARRFYEQYF.

This chain uses TRBV2 with TRBJ1-4; 7 bases are a match to TRBD1. With 5 bases clipped from V and 2 bases from J, the junction kept 5 bases outside the gene matches. CDR1 and CDR2 (germline): SNHLY, FYNNEI. The CDR3 is 15 residues long. In DNA, the CDR3 is TGTGCCAGCAGTTTCGACAGGGCTACTAATGAAAAACTGTTTTTT. This encodes CASSFDRATNEKLFF.

V gene TRBV28 combines with J gene TRBJ1-2, with TRBD1 matching 7 bases. Germline loops: CDR1 MDHEN, CDR2 SYDVKM. The V and J ends lost 1 base and 6 bases, in that order; junction bases with no gene match: 8. The CDR3 length is 15 residues. The CDR3 bases are TGTGCCAGCAGTTTATTAGGGTCCAGGGGGGATGGCTACACCTTC. Encoded protein: CASSLLGSRGDGYTF.

The chain carries TRBV5-4 and TRBJ1-1; no clear D. From germline, CDR1 is SGHNT and CDR2 YYREEE (reference sequence). This CDR3 has 13 amino acids. The V and J ends lost 1 base and 2 bases respectively, with 6 bases between them. Written as DNA, the CDR3 is TGTGCCAGCAGCTTGCTAGGAAACACTGAAGCTTTCTTT. Translation gives CASSLLGNTEAFF.

The chain carries TRBV28 and TRBJ1-5; D call uncertain. The germline V and J ends were trimmed by 8 bases and 6 bases, with 20 bases remaining between them. In germline, CDR1 is MDHEN, CDR2 SYDVKM. This CDR3 is built from 15 residues. The CDR3 sequence: CASYKGRGRRQPQHF. The CDR3 DNA reads as TGTGCCAGCTATAAAGGACGCGGCAGGCGTCAGCCCCAGCATTTT.

This chain joins TRBV4-3 and TRBJ1-1; TRBD1 is a possible D gene (6 bases). The CDR3 consists of 15 residues. CDR1 is LGHNA, CDR2 YSLEER, per germline. The germline V and J ends were trimmed by 3 bases and 8 bases, with 19 bases remaining between them. DNA of the CDR3: TGCGCCAGCAGCCAGATAGGGAACAGGGAGGGGGAAGCTTTCTTT. The encoded protein is CASSQIGNREGEAFF.

The sample holds a few counts of this clone. The chain joins TRBV2 to TRBJ2-2; 9 nucleotides agree with TRBD1. V was pared by 10 bases and J by 5 bases, with 8 bases of the junction left unmatched. CDR1 is SNHLY, CDR2 FYNNEI, per germline. The CDR3 is 14 residues long. This CDR3 is CATTGTGFTGELFF. In DNA form, the CDR3 reads TGTGCCACCACCGGGACAGGGTTTACCGGGGAGCTGTTTTTT.

With respect to this clone: Other nucleotide sequences from this sample produce the same CDR3. The chain has TRBV7-8 and TRBJ2-6; D is unclear. Germline CDR1 SGHVS, CDR2 FQNEAQ. V was trimmed by 5 bases and J by 0 bases, leaving 17 bases between them. CDR3 length: 18 amino acids. In nucleotides, the CDR3 is TGTGCCAGCAGCCCCGTCAGGACGGTTTCCTCTGGGGCCAACGTCCTGACTTTC. This gives the protein CASSPVRTVSSGANVLTF.

This chain uses TRBV5-1 with TRBJ2-7, with 13 bases lining up with TRBD2. The CDR3 spans 14 residues. Germline CDR1 and CDR2: SGHRS and YFSETQ. V shed 4 bases, J shed 5 bases, and the junction held 3 bases outside the gene matches. CDR3 coding DNA: TGCGCCAGCAGCAGACTAGCGGGGGGCAACGAGCAGTACTTC. It is translated as CASSRLAGGNEQYF. Complete variable domain (other parts from reference TRBV5-1 and TRBJ2-7): KAGVTQTPRYLIKTRGQQVTLSCSPISGHRSVSWYQQTPGQGLQFLFEYFSETQRNKGNFPGRFSGRQFSNSRSEMNVSTLELGDSALYLCASSRLAGGNEQYFGPGTRLTVT.

The chain employs TRBV19 and TRBJ2-7, with 14 bases fitting TRBD2. The length of the CDR3 is 16 residues. J lost 3 bases, V lost 4 bases, and 5 bases had no gene match. Germline V CDR1 and CDR2: LNHDA, SQIVND (reference sequence). The CDR3 is CASSRGLAGAGYEQYF. In nucleotides, the CDR3 is TGTGCCAGTAGTAGGGGACTAGCGGGGGCCGGCTACGAGCAGTACTTC.